One sample yielded the 27 T cell receptor beta chains listed below, sequenced in a study of lymphopenia after photon versus proton radiotherapy. Only in-frame clones appear in the TCRdb table, and some are missing; sequencing was by immunoSEQ multiplex PCR. The table shows around 29,000 clones, with 84% occurring only once. The specimen was peripheral blood, collected from a patient treated with proton-based radiotherapy. Receptor source: a woman in her seventies with pancreatic cancer.

V and J are TRBV2 and TRBJ2-7; the D is unclear. CDR1 is SNHLY, CDR2 FYNNEI, per germline. The CDR3 sequence is 13 residues long. The ends were cut back, 4 bases at V and 3 bases at J, with 10 bases in the middle. The CDR3 reads CASSGAAFYEQYF. The CDR3 coding sequence is TGTGCCAGCAGTGGAGCAGCCTTCTACGAGCAGTACTTC. Drawing the rest from reference TRBV2 and TRBJ2-7, the complete variable domain is EPEVTQTPSHQVTQMGQEVILRCVPISNHLYFYWYRQILGQKVEFLVSFYNNEISEKSEIFDDQFSVERPDGSNFTLKIRSTKLEDSAMYFCASSGAAFYEQYFGPGTRLTVT.

The CDR3 here is CASSWGALAGGTQGTQYF. In DNA form, the CDR3 reads TGTGCCAGCAGCTGGGGGGCCTTAGCGGGAGGGACCCAGGGTACGCAGTATTTT. The chain has TRBV5-5 and TRBJ2-3, with 11 bases fitting TRBD2. Germline V gene lookup returns CDR1 SGHKS and CDR2 YYEKEE (reference sequence). CDR3 length: 18 residues. After removal of 3 bases from V and 8 bases from J, the junction contained 17 bases not matched to a gene.

V usage is TRBV9 and J usage is TRBJ2-1; possible D gene TRBD1, 6 bases. CDR3 length: 13 amino acids. Per the germline V gene, CDR1 is SGDLS and CDR2 is YYNGEE. Trimming removed 0 bases from V and 12 bases from J, with 13 bases in between. The CDR3 is CASSVDTGWGQFF. CDR3 in DNA: TGTGCCAGCAGCGTAGACACAGGGTGGGGGCAGTTCTTC.

The chain links TRBV7-3 to TRBJ2-3; D is possibly TRBD1 or TRBD2 (5 bases each). Between the trimmed V and J ends, which lost 5 bases and 2 bases, there was a span of 14 bases. CDR1 and CDR2 (germline): SGHTA, FQGTGA. The CDR3 runs to 15 residues. DNA of the CDR3: TGTGCCAGCAGCCCCCGGGGACGGATCACAGATACGCAGTATTTT. The encoded protein is CASSPRGRITDTQYF.

The V and J genes are TRBV4-2 and TRBJ2-3, with TRBD2 matching 10 bases. CDR1 and CDR2 from the germline V gene are LGHNA and YNFKEQ. There are 17 residues in the CDR3. Trimming cost V 5 bases and J 2 bases; bases outside gene matches: 10. This CDR3 is CASSKTTSGTVTDTQYF. The DNA for the CDR3 is TGTGCCAGCAGCAAAACAACTAGCGGGACCGTCACAGATACGCAGTATTTT.

The genes are TRBV25-1 and TRBJ1-4, with unresolved D. Germline loops: CDR1 MGHDK, CDR2 SYGVNS. The germline V and J ends were trimmed by 4 bases and 3 bases, with 3 bases remaining between them. The CDR3 consists of 12 residues. CDR3 sequence (DNA): TGTGCCAGCAGTGCTCCTAATGAAAAACTGTTTTTT. It codes for CASSAPNEKLFF.

V and J are TRBV2 and TRBJ2-2; no definite D call. The CDR3 spans 16 residues. The germline CDR1 and CDR2 sequences are SNHLY and FYNNEI. V dropped 3 bases and J dropped 0 bases, with 11 bases sitting between them. This CDR3 is CASSDSPSANTGELFF. For the CDR3, the DNA is TGTGCCAGCAGTGATTCTCCGAGTGCGAACACCGGGGAGCTGTTTTTT.

The rearrangement uses TRBV10-3 and TRBJ2-1; D might be TRBD2 (6 bases). Germline lookup yields CDR1 ENHRY and CDR2 SYGVKD. The CDR3 sequence is 18 residues long. With 0 bases removed from V and 7 bases from J, the gap between germline ends came to 22 bases. The CDR3 nucleotides read TGTGCCATCAGTGAGTCGGGGAGGATAGAAGACTTAAGGAATGAGCAGTTCTTC. It codes for CAISESGRIEDLRNEQFF.

This chain connects TRBV5-4 to TRBJ1-2; 8 bases map to TRBD1. This CDR3 has 16 amino acids. Germline CDR1 SGHNT, CDR2 YYREEE (reference sequence). V lost 0 bases to trimming and J lost 3 bases; unmatched junction nucleotides: 7. In nucleotides, the CDR3 is TGTGCCAGCAGCTTGGGGGGACAGGAGGGAGACTATGGCTACACCTTC. Translated, it gives CASSLGGQEGDYGYTF.

Only a few counts were recorded for this clone. J is TRBJ1-6 and V is TRBV28, with a weak D call TRBD1 (5 bases). The germline V gene has CDR1 MDHEN and CDR2 SYDVKM. CDR3 length: 16 amino acids. Here the CDR3 DNA reads TGTGTCACGGGGGTCGGAGGGATCGGAAATAATTCACCCCTCCACTTT. It translates to CVTGVGGIGNNSPLHF. Full variable domain (missing parts from reference TRBV28 and TRBJ1-6): DVKVTQSSRYLVKRTGEKVFLECVQDMDHENMFWYRQDPGLGLRLIYFSYDVKMKEKGDIPEGYSVSREKKERFSLILESASTNQTSMYLCVTGVGGIGNNSPLHFGNGTRLTVT.

The rearrangement uses TRBV10-3 and TRBJ1-4, with 8 bases aligning to TRBD1. V lost 8 bases, J lost 0 bases, and 8 bases stayed unmatched. This CDR3 is built from 16 residues. Germline lookup yields CDR1 ENHRY and CDR2 SYGVKD. DNA for the CDR3: TGTGCCATCTCGAGGACAGGGAATGCAACTAATGAAAAACTGTTTTTT. This gives the protein CAISRTGNATNEKLFF.

The rearrangement joins TRBV4-1 to TRBJ1-4; 9 positions agree with TRBD1. J was trimmed by 7 bases and V by 3 bases; bases with no gene match: 12. The germline V gene has CDR1 MGHRA and CDR2 YSYEKL. The CDR3 runs 17 residues. Written as DNA, the CDR3 is TGCGCCAGCAGCCAGACAGCACAGGGGGCGCAGGGTGAAAAACTGTTTTTT. This codes for CASSQTAQGAQGEKLFF.

The gene calls are TRBV9 and TRBJ2-7; D is possibly TRBD2 (6 bases). CDR3 length: 13 residues. V was shortened by 3 bases and J by 4 bases, with 11 bases between the two germline ends. The germline V gene encodes CDR1 SGDLS and CDR2 YYNGEE. CDR3 protein: CASSAGGTYEQYF. The CDR3, as DNA: TGTGCCAGCAGCGCTGGGGGGACGTACGAGCAGTACTTC. The variable domain in full, completed from reference TRBV9 and TRBJ2-7, reads DSGVTQTPKHLITATGQRVTLRCSPRSGDLSVYWYQQSLDQGLQFLIQYYNGEERAKGNILERFSAQQFPDLHSELNLSSLELGDSALYFCASSAGGTYEQYFGPGTRLTVT.

The chain joins TRBV7-3 to TRBJ2-7; D is uncertain. Germline CDR1 SGHTA, CDR2 FQGTGA. This CDR3 spans 15 amino acids. The germline V and J ends were trimmed by 5 bases and 2 bases, with 16 bases remaining between them. The CDR3 DNA is TGTGCCAGCAGCCCCTCTCCCAAGAACACCTACGAGCAGTACTTC. Translating it yields CASSPSPKNTYEQYF.

The chain recombines TRBV7-2 with TRBJ1-1, with 8 bases matching TRBD1. The V segment lost 5 bases and the J segment 10 bases; nucleotides outside the gene matches: 18. This CDR3 has 16 residues. Germline V CDR1 and CDR2: SGHTA, FQGNSA. DNA of the CDR3: TGTGCCAGCAGCGGTGGCCAGGGGGCGCGGTTTTCTGGAGCTTTCTTT. This encodes CASSGGQGARFSGAFF.

V and J are TRBV9 and TRBJ2-7; TRBD2 aligns across 14 bases. Germline loops: CDR1 SGDLS, CDR2 YYNGEE. There are 16 residues in the CDR3. V shed 0 bases and J 3 bases; nucleotides not matched to a gene: 2. The DNA for the CDR3 is TGTGCCAGCAGCGTAGACGGGACTAGCGGGAGCTACGAGCAGTACTTC. Residues: CASSVDGTSGSYEQYF.

This clone has a handful of counts. V and J are TRBV18 and TRBJ1-2; D is perhaps TRBD1 (6 bases). Germline CDR1 and CDR2: KGHSH and LQKENI. Trimming removed 2 bases at V and 0 bases at J, with 10 bases between. This CDR3 is built from 15 residues. The chain's CDR3 is CASSPAYRANYGYTF. The CDR3 nucleotides read TGTGCCAGCTCACCAGCCTACAGGGCTAACTATGGCTACACCTTC.

This clone occurred once. The chain links TRBV6-1 to TRBJ2-1; D not resolved. Trimming shortened V by 5 bases and J by 6 bases, and 11 bases separated the two germline ends. CDR3 length: 13 residues. Germline V lookup: CDR1 MNHNS, CDR2 SASEGT. CDR3 DNA: TGTGCCAGCAGTAATGGGATTTCCAATGAGCAGTTCTTC. Residues: CASSNGISNEQFF.

The V gene is TRBV27, the J gene TRBJ2-1; 11 nucleotides match TRBD2. CDR3 length: 15 residues. Germline CDR1 reads MNHEY; CDR2 reads SMNVEV (reference sequence). V lost 5 bases to trimming and J lost 4 bases; unmatched junction nucleotides: 4. The CDR3 is CASSQTSGAYNEQFF. CDR3 in DNA: TGTGCCAGCAGTCAGACTAGCGGGGCATACAATGAGCAGTTCTTC.

J is TRBJ2-1 and V is TRBV7-9; TRBD1 agrees at 10 bases. The CDR3 extends over 15 amino acids. Trimming took 2 bases from V and 7 from J; bases not matched to a gene: 5. Per the germline V gene, CDR1 is SEHNR and CDR2 is FQNEAQ (reference sequence). CDR3 amino acids: CASSLWTGGSNEQFF. Written as DNA, the CDR3 is TGTGCCAGCAGCTTATGGACAGGGGGGTCGAATGAGCAGTTCTTC.

The chain employs TRBV11-3 and TRBJ1-2; tentative D call: TRBD1 (5 bases). Per the germline V gene, CDR1 is SGHNT and CDR2 is YENEEA. V lost 1 base and J 4 bases, leaving 13 bases between the germline ends. The CDR3 has 15 residues. For the CDR3, the DNA is TGTGCCAGCAGCTTAGGTGTGAAGGACATCTATGGCTACACCTTC. It is translated as CASSLGVKDIYGYTF.

The genes are TRBV29-1 and TRBJ2-7; 12 bases match TRBD2. The CDR3 has 13 residues. With 7 bases clipped from V and 2 bases from J, the junction kept 3 bases outside the gene matches. Germline-derived CDR1 and CDR2 are SQVTM and ANQGSEA. This CDR3 is CSGLAGGPYEQYF. The CDR3 coding sequence is TGCAGCGGGCTAGCGGGAGGGCCCTACGAGCAGTACTTC.

The chain combines TRBV25-1 with TRBJ2-7; TRBD2 is a possible D gene (6 bases). Germline lookup yields CDR1 MGHDK and CDR2 SYGVNS. The germline V and J ends were trimmed by 6 bases and 4 bases, with 16 bases remaining between them. This CDR3 contains 14 residues. The CDR3 region has the DNA TGTGCCAGCAGCAGCGGAGGGTCCTTATACGAGCAGTACTTC. It is translated as CASSSGGSLYEQYF.

The chain recombines TRBV19 with TRBJ2-2; possible D gene TRBD1, 5 bases. The CDR3 has 14 residues. The germline V gene has CDR1 LNHDA and CDR2 SQIVND (reference sequence). V lost 7 bases, J lost 0 bases, and 9 bases lay in between. The DNA for the CDR3 is TGTGCCAGTATGAGGACAACGAACACCGGGGAGCTGTTTTTT. This codes for CASMRTTNTGELFF.

The chain couples TRBV7-2 to TRBJ1-4; 8 nucleotides agree with TRBD1. The CDR3 runs 18 residues. Trimming removed 3 bases from V and 0 bases from J; junction bases left unmatched: 9. Germline V CDR1 and CDR2: SGHTA, FQGNSA. The CDR3 sequence is CASSLRTGTGSTNEKLFF. CDR3 coding DNA: TGTGCCAGCAGCTTGCGGACCGGGACAGGCTCAACTAATGAAAAACTGTTTTTT.

The genes are TRBV20-1 and TRBJ2-3, with unresolved D. Germline lookup yields CDR1 DFQATT and CDR2 SNEGSKA (reference sequence). V lost 6 bases and J lost 2, with 3 bases in between. The CDR3 extends over 10 amino acids. The CDR3 region is CSAITDTQYF. In DNA form, the CDR3 reads TGCAGTGCCATCACAGATACGCAGTATTTT.

The chain recombines TRBV30 with TRBJ2-7; TRBD2 is a possible D gene (5 bases). With 3 bases removed from V and 0 bases from J, the gap between germline ends came to 6 bases. The CDR3 length is 12 residues. The germline CDR1 and CDR2 sequences are GTSNPN and SVGIG (reference sequence). CDR3 amino acids: CAWSGLSYEQYF. CDR3 DNA: TGTGCCTGGAGCGGACTCTCCTACGAGCAGTACTTC.